Each of the 27 T cell receptor beta chains below was sequenced from the same sample in a study of blood T cells in healthy people across ages. PCR was performed a second time for roughly 7 to 11 cycles using a sample-barcoded 5' primer and a J-beta primer mix. TCRdb called the 5' RACE reads again in MiXCR, with one record for every CDR3 protein. Of roughly 930,000 distinct CDR3 sequences detected, around 48% appear once; the ten largest clones hold roughly an eighth. Sequencing used blood. Receptor source: a man aged 25 to 40 in good health.

On this clonotype itself: At one boundary the junction diverges from the germline segment, which might be a read error. V gene TRBV29-1 combines with J gene TRBJ2-3, with D tentatively TRBD2 (6 bases). Germline-derived CDR1 and CDR2 are SQVTM and ANQGSEA. CDR3 size: 11 residues. CDR3 DNA sequence: TGCAGCATAGCGGCTACAGGTACGCAGTATTTT. It yields the protein CSIAATGTQYF.

This chain joins TRBV7-2 and TRBJ2-4, with 8 bases fitting TRBD1. The CDR3 is made up of 13 amino acids. The V segment lost 6 bases and the J segment 3 bases; nucleotides outside the gene matches: 1. Germline CDR1 is SGHTA and CDR2 is FQGNSA. CDR3 loop: CASSTGGKNIQYF. The CDR3 nucleotides are TGTGCCAGCAGTACAGGGGGCAAAAACATTCAGTACTTC.

A few counts support this clonotype. The J gene is TRBJ2-7, the V gene TRBV4-2; perhaps D is TRBD1 or TRBD2 (5 bases each). The ends were cut back, 1 base at V and 2 bases at J, with 15 bases in the middle. CDR3 length: 16 amino acids. The germline gives CDR1 LGHNA, CDR2 YNFKEQ. The CDR3: CASSQVGTGTPYEQYF. CDR3 in DNA: TGTGCCAGCAGCCAAGTAGGAACGGGGACCCCCTACGAGCAGTACTTC.

This chain uses TRBV12-3 or TRBV12-4 with TRBJ2-7; D ambiguous. V was pared by 7 bases and J by 0 bases, with 10 bases between. The CDR3 loop spans 13 amino acids. CDR3: CASISQHSYEQYF. The DNA for the CDR3 is TGTGCCAGCATCTCCCAGCACTCCTACGAGCAGTACTTC.

V gene TRBV6-2 or TRBV6-3 combines with J gene TRBJ1-2; D is undetermined. The CDR3 length is 12 residues. CDR1 and CDR2 (germline): MNHEY, SVGEGT. The ends were cut back, 4 bases at V and 7 bases at J, with 10 bases in the middle. CDR3 sequence reads: CASSSSLFGYTF. The CDR3 nucleotides are TGTGCCAGCAGTTCATCCCTATTTGGCTACACCTTC.

The chain has TRBV12-3 or TRBV12-4 and TRBJ2-1; tentative D call: TRBD2 (6 bases). This CDR3 spans 17 amino acids. V was shortened by 4 bases and J by 7 bases, with 23 bases between the two germline ends. The CDR3 DNA follows: TGTGCCAGCAGTTCACAAACCGGGACTCCTAAAGTTAATGAGCAGTTCTTC. This encodes CASSSQTGTPKVNEQFF.

This rearrangement joins TRBV27 to TRBJ1-6, with 7 bases matching TRBD1. The CDR3 is made up of 14 amino acids. V dropped 5 bases and J dropped 9; count of bases not matched to a gene: 7. Germline lookup yields CDR1 MNHEY and CDR2 SMNVEV (reference sequence). CDR3 residues: CASSPWDRPSPLHF. CDR3 bases: TGTGCCAGCAGTCCCTGGGACAGACCTTCACCCCTCCACTTT.

This clonotype appeared once. A much bigger clone sits one base away, suggesting this may be a read error. V is TRBV29-1 and J is TRBJ2-5; no clear D. Germline V lookup: CDR1 SQVTM, CDR2 ANQGSEA. This CDR3 comprises 12 residues. The V end lost 1 base, the J end lost 7 bases, and 10 bases lay between the germline ends. The CDR3 nucleotides are TGCAGCGTTGAAGGGCTAGAAGCGACCCAGTACTTC. Translation: CSVEGLEATQYF.

This clonotype was picked up a small number of times. The gene calls are TRBV3-1 and TRBJ1-2, with D perhaps TRBD1 (6 bases). Trimming shortened V by 4 bases and J by 1 base, and 10 bases separated the two germline ends. The CDR3 sequence is 14 residues long. The germline CDR1 and CDR2 sequences are LGHDT and YNNKEL (reference sequence). In nucleotides, the CDR3 is TGTGCCAGCAGCCGGGGACAACATAACTATGGCTACACCTTC. Protein: CASSRGQHNYGYTF. Together with reference TRBV3-1 and TRBJ1-2, the CDR3 gives the full variable domain: DTAVSQTPKYLVTQMGNDKSIKCEQNLGHDTMYWYKQDSKKFLKIMFSYNNKELIINETVPNRFSPKSPDKAHLNLHINSLELGDSAVYFCASSRGQHNYGYTFGSGTRLTVV.

This clonotype came up a few times. This chain connects TRBV5-1 to TRBJ1-1, with D perhaps TRBD1 (6 bases). The CDR3 runs to 13 residues. Germline V gene data show CDR1 as SGHRS and CDR2 as YFSETQ. The V end was cut by 7 bases, the J end by 4 bases, with 14 bases between. The CDR3 here is CASSDSSPTEAFF. CDR3 nucleotides: TGCGCCAGCTCGGACAGCTCCCCCACTGAAGCTTTCTTT.

The rearrangement joins TRBV7-3 to TRBJ1-2; D perhaps matches TRBD1 (5 bases). Trimming stripped 5 bases from V and 4 bases from J, with 14 bases between. The CDR3 extends over 14 amino acids. CDR1 and CDR2 from the germline V gene are SGHTA and FQGTGA. The CDR3 nucleotides are TGTGCCAGCAGCAGCGGGGCGGCAATCTATGGCTACACCTTC. The encoded protein is CASSSGAAIYGYTF.

The chain is built from TRBV6-4 and TRBJ2-1; D is undetermined. The germline gives CDR1 MRHNA, CDR2 SNTAGT. V lost 2 bases, J lost 1 base, and 3 bases lay in between. The CDR3 has 13 residues. The CDR3 DNA follows: TGTGCCAGCAGTGACAAGTCCTACAATGAGCAGTTCTTC. Translation gives CASSDKSYNEQFF.

This chain connects TRBV12-3 or TRBV12-4 to TRBJ2-5; D gene uncertain. The V and J ends lost 1 base and 11 bases respectively, with 17 bases between them. CDR3 length: 14 residues. The DNA of the CDR3 is TGTGCCAGCAGTTTAGGCCTAGGTTACAATGAGCAGTACTTC. Translated, it gives CASSLGLGYNEQYF.

Of note for this clonotype: A junction end diverges from the germline sequence, so it may reflect a read error. This chain links TRBV29-1 with TRBJ1-2, with D maybe TRBD1 (5 bases). The germline V gene encodes CDR1 SQVTM and CDR2 ANQGSEA. CDR3 length: 13 residues. CDR3 protein: CSVEEGRVGGYTF. The CDR3 region has the DNA TGCAGCGTCGAAGAGGGGCGTGTCGGTGGCTACACCTTC.

The chain recombines TRBV5-1 with TRBJ2-5; possibly TRBD1 or TRBD2 for D (5 bases each). The last part of the DNA fits TRBJ2-7 better; the J call may be wrong. This CDR3 is built from 14 residues. CDR1 is SGHRS and CDR2 is YFSETQ in the germline V gene. The CDR3 DNA reads TGCGCCAGCAGCTTGGGATCGGGGCCGAACGAGCAGTACTTC. This translates into CASSLGSGPNEQYF.

This clonotype appeared a few times. This chain connects TRBV6-5 to TRBJ2-1, with D perhaps matching TRBD1 or TRBD2 (7 bases each). V lost 2 bases and J 4 bases, leaving 15 bases between the germline ends. The CDR3 is 16 residues long. CDR1 is MNHEY, CDR2 SVGAGI, per germline. DNA for the CDR3: TGTGCCAGCAGTTACGACGCAGGGGGGGGATACAATGAGCAGTTCTTC. Translating it yields CASSYDAGGGYNEQFF.

The CDR3 DNA follows: TGTGCCAGCAGACTAGACTCTAATGAGCAGTTCTTC. It translates to CASRLDSNEQFF. The genes are TRBV6-2 or TRBV6-3 and TRBJ2-1; tentatively, D is TRBD2 (5 bases). Trimming left V 6 bases short and J 7 bases short, with 10 bases between. The germline V gene has CDR1 MNHEY and CDR2 SVGEGT. The CDR3 has 12 amino acids.

This rearrangement joins TRBV10-3 to TRBJ2-3; 10 bases agree with TRBD2. Trimming removed 3 bases from V and 6 bases from J; junction bases left unmatched: 12. The CDR3 has 17 amino acids. The germline V gene has CDR1 ENHRY and CDR2 SYGVKD. The CDR3 DNA reads TGTGCCATCAGTGAAGGTGATTTAGTAGCGGGGGGCGATACGCAGTATTTT. This encodes CAISEGDLVAGGDTQYF.

This clonotype was detected only a few times. V and J are TRBV27 and TRBJ1-4, with D perhaps matching TRBD1 (6 bases). V lost 11 bases and J 0 bases, leaving 19 bases between the germline ends. The CDR3 loop spans 16 amino acids. Germline CDR1 is MNHEY and CDR2 is SMNVEV (reference sequence). The CDR3 DNA reads as TGTGCCTCGAACCCAACAGGGTGGGCAACTAATGAAAAACTGTTTTTT. The encoded protein is CASNPTGWATNEKLFF.

The chain has TRBV20-1 and TRBJ2-3, with TRBD1 matching over 9 bases. Germline-derived CDR1 and CDR2 are DFQATT and SNEGSKA (reference sequence). Trimming took 5 bases from V and 0 from J; bases not matched to a gene: 3. The CDR3 contains 14 residues. The CDR3 loop reads CSAPGQGSTDTQYF. CDR3 DNA: TGCAGTGCTCCCGGACAGGGGAGCACAGATACGCAGTATTTT.

Comment on this clonotype: The junction differs from germline at one of its ends, possibly a read error. The V gene is TRBV12-3 or TRBV12-4, the J gene TRBJ2-3, with 9 bases that match TRBD2. The CDR3 sequence is 15 residues long. CDR3 nucleotide sequence: TGTGCCAGCAGCTGGGCGGGGGGGACTGCAGATGCGCAGTATTTT. It is translated as CASSWAGGTADAQYF.

About this clonotype: One end of the junction fails to match germline, which may point to a read error. The gene calls are TRBV7-2 and TRBJ2-1, with D possibly TRBD1 on 6 matching bases. CDR1 and CDR2 from the germline V gene are SGHTA and FQGNSA. The CDR3 is 13 residues long. CDR3 loop: CAGSFNRDNEQFF. The DNA of the CDR3 is TGTGCCGGCAGCTTTAACAGGGACAATGAGCAGTTCTTC.

The rearrangement uses TRBV20-1 and TRBJ2-7, with unresolved D. CDR1 and CDR2 from the germline V gene are DFQATT and SNEGSKA (reference sequence). The CDR3 has 14 amino acids. Trimming shortened V by 0 bases and J by 5 bases, and 14 bases separated the two germline ends. CDR3 protein: CSARDPRRSDEQYF. In DNA, the CDR3 is TGCAGTGCTAGAGATCCCCGCAGGTCGGACGAGCAGTACTTC.

V usage is TRBV6-5 and J usage is TRBJ1-2; TRBD1 is a possible D gene (5 bases). The V gene lost 0 bases and the J gene lost 7 bases, with 12 bases spanning the gap. This CDR3 is built from 14 residues. In germline, CDR1 is MNHEY, CDR2 SVGAGI. CDR3 sequence reads: CASSYSIDSGGYTF. The CDR3 DNA sequence: TGTGCCAGCAGTTACTCGATTGACAGTGGTGGCTACACCTTC.

The rearrangement joins TRBV12-5 to TRBJ2-7; the match to TRBD1 covers 7 bases. The V segment lost 9 bases and the J segment 1 base; nucleotides outside the gene matches: 6. CDR3 length: 13 amino acids. From germline, CDR1 is LGHNT and CDR2 FRNRAP. As DNA, the CDR3 is TGTGCTAGCCTGGAACAGGGGTCCTACGAGCAGTACTTC. Its translation: CASLEQGSYEQYF.

The chain carries TRBV2 and TRBJ1-6; 7 nucleotides align to TRBD1. The trim removed 4 bases at V and 0 bases at J, leaving 6 bases unmatched. The CDR3 is 17 residues long. Germline CDR1 SNHLY, CDR2 FYNNEI. CDR3 residues: CASSGGGQSSYNSPLHF. The CDR3, as DNA: TGTGCCAGCAGTGGCGGGGGACAGAGCTCCTATAATTCACCCCTCCACTTT.

The rearrangement joins TRBV20-1 to TRBJ2-3, with a possible D match to TRBD1 (5 bases). This CDR3 comprises 11 residues. Germline loops: CDR1 DFQATT, CDR2 SNEGSKA (reference sequence). Trimming cost V 6 bases and J 7 bases, with 11 bases left between them. CDR3 sequence (DNA): TGCAGTGCCCGCAGGGCAAATACGCAGTATTTT. Amino acids: CSARRANTQYF.